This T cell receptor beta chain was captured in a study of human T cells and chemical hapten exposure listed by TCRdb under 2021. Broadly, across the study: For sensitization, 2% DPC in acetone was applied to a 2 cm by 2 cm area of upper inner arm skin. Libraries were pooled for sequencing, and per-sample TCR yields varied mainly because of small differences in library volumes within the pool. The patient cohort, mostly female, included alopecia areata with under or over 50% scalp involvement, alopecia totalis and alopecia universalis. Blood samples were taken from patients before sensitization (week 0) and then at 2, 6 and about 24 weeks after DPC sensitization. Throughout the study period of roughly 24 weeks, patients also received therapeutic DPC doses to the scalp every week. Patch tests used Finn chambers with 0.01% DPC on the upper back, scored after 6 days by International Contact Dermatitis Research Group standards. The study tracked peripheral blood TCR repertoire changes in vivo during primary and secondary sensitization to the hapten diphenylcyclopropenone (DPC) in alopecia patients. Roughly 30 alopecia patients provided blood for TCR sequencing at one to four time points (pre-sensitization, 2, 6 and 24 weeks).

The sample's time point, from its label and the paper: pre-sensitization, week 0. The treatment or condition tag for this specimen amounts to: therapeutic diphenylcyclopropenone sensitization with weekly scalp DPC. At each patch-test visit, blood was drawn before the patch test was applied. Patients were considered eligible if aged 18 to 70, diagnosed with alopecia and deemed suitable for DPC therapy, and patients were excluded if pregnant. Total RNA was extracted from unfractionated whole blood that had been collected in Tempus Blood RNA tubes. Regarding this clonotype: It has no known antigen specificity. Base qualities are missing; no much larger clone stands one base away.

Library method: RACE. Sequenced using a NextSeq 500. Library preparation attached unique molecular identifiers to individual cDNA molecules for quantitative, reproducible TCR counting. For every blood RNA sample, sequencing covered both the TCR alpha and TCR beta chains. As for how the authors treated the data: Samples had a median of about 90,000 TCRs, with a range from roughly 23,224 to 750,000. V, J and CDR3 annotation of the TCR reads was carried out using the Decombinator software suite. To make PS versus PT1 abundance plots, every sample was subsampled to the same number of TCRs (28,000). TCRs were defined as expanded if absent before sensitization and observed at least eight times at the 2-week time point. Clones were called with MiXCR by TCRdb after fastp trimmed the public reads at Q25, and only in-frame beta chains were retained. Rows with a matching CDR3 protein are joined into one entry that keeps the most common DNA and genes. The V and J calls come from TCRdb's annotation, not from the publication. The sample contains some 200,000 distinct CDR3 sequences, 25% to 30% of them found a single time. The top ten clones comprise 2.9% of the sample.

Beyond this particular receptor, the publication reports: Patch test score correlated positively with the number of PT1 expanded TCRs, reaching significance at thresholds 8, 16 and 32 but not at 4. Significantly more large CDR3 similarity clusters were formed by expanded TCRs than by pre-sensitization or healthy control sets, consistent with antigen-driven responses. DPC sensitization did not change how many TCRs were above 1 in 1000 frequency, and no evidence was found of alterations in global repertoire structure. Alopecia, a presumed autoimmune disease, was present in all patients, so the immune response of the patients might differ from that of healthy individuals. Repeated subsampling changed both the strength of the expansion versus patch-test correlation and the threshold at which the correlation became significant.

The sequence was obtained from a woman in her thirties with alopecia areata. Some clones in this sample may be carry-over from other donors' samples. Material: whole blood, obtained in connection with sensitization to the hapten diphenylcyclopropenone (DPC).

The base sequence is TGTGCCAGCAGTTCACGAATACACCGAGGCACTGAAGCTTTCTTT. It translates as CASSSRIHRGTEAFF. This receptor chain uses TRBV28 and TRBJ1-1; the D gene is unclear. Measured from the cysteine to the phenylalanine, the CDR3 is 15 residues long. The read is trimmed to its CDR3 DNA, 45 bases read in frame from base 1. V drops 4 bases and J drops 4 bases, leaving 16 bases in between. For CDR1 and CDR2, the germline V gene lists MDHEN and SYDVKM.